This entry lists 23 T cell receptor beta chains sequenced from one sample in a study of neurological immune-mediated disorders. TCRdb ran MiXCR on the 5' RACE reads and lists one entry per CDR3 protein. The profile shows under 35,000 distinct CDR3 sequences, around 1.5% of them singletons. The material sequenced was PBMCs. These receptors were taken from a woman aged 30 to 39 with multiple sclerosis.

Ten or more counts support this clonotype. The V gene is TRBV9, the J gene TRBJ2-7; a possible D gene is TRBD1 (6 bases). The CDR3 consists of 15 residues. Trimming took 2 bases from V and 1 from J, leaving 13 bases between them. Germline V gives CDR1 SGDLS, CDR2 YYNGEE. The CDR3 nucleotides are TGTGCCAGCAGCGTCGGGGCAGGGGAGTCCTACGAGCAGTACTTC. It specifies CASSVGAGESYEQYF.

This clonotype was counted many times. The V call is TRBV7-2, the J call TRBJ2-5; D possibly uses TRBD1 or TRBD2 (5 bases each). V lost 0 bases and J lost 9, with 17 bases in between. Germline-derived CDR1 and CDR2 are SGHTA and FQGNSA. The CDR3 loop spans 15 amino acids. CDR3 nucleotides: TGTGCCAGCAGCTTAGCACCGGGACGGGGTAGGGCCCAGTACTTC. This codes for CASSLAPGRGRAQYF.

This clonotype was observed many times. This sequence joins TRBV7-2 and TRBJ2-5; D gene uncertain. Trimming pared 3 bases from V and 3 bases from J, leaving 14 bases between. The CDR3 is 15 residues long. In germline, CDR1 is SGHTA, CDR2 FQGNSA. CDR3 protein: CASSFGPTPKETQYF. The CDR3 region has the DNA TGTGCCAGCAGCTTTGGCCCTACCCCGAAAGAGACCCAGTACTTC.

This clonotype was seen ten or more times. The chain uses TRBV9 and TRBJ2-1; TRBD2 agrees at 7 bases. Per germline, CDR1 SGDLS and CDR2 YYNGEE. CDR3 length: 14 amino acids. The V segment lost 0 bases and the J segment 9 bases; nucleotides outside the gene matches: 6. The CDR3: CASSVAGRAGEQFF. The CDR3 DNA sequence: TGTGCCAGCAGCGTAGCGGGGAGGGCGGGTGAGCAGTTCTTC.

This clonotype occurred many times. Compared with germline, one end of the junction differs, possibly owing to a read error. The V gene is TRBV7-2, the J gene TRBJ1-5, with TRBD1 identical over 7 bases. This CDR3 spans 14 amino acids. Germline V gives CDR1 SGHTA, CDR2 FQGNSA. The CDR3 here is CASSLNRGNQPQNF. Written as DNA, the CDR3 is TGTGCCAGCAGCTTAAACAGGGGCAATCAGCCCCAGAATTTT.

This clonotype was detected ten times or more. This chain joins TRBV3-1 and TRBJ2-2; 11 bases match TRBD2. J was trimmed by 3 bases and V by 7 bases; bases with no gene match: 7. The CDR3 spans 16 residues. The germline V gene encodes CDR1 LGHDT and CDR2 YNNKEL (reference sequence). The CDR3 DNA sequence: TGTGCCAGCACTCTAGCGGGGGGAGTATACACCGGGGAGCTGTTTTTT. Translated: CASTLAGGVYTGELFF.

This clonotype came up many times. CDR3 protein: CSATTGGGPYNEQFF. The CDR3 bases are TGCAGTGCTACCACAGGGGGCGGCCCCTACAATGAGCAGTTCTTC. V gene TRBV20-1 combines with J gene TRBJ2-1; TRBD1 agrees at 9 bases. V was pared by 4 bases and J by 2 bases, with 6 bases of the junction left unmatched. Germline V gives CDR1 DFQATT, CDR2 SNEGSKA (reference sequence). The CDR3 spans 15 residues.

This clonotype occurred many times. The chain has TRBV9 and TRBJ2-3; 10 nucleotides align to TRBD1. This CDR3 region has 15 residues. J lost 3 bases, V lost 2 bases, and 3 bases had no gene match. Germline CDR1 reads SGDLS; CDR2 reads YYNGEE. The CDR3, as DNA: TGTGCCAGCAGCGTCGGGACAGGGGCAACAGATACGCAGTATTTT. This codes for CASSVGTGATDTQYF.

This clonotype was detected many times. This chain links TRBV6-5 with TRBJ2-1; 11 positions match TRBD1. This CDR3 region has 15 residues. Trimming at V came to 1 base and at J to 9 bases, leaving 5 bases not matched to a gene. The germline V gene encodes CDR1 MNHEY and CDR2 SVGAGI. CDR3 loop: CASSYYSGQGGEQFF. The CDR3 nucleotides are TGTGCCAGCAGTTACTATTCGGGACAGGGGGGTGAGCAGTTCTTC.

This clonotype was counted many times. V is TRBV27 and J is TRBJ1-1; D call uncertain. The CDR3 runs to 10 residues. V was shortened by 8 bases and J by 2 bases, with 3 bases between the two germline ends. From germline, CDR1 is MNHEY and CDR2 SMNVEV (reference sequence). CDR3 DNA: TGTGCCAGCGGAAACACTGAAGCTTTCTTT. This gives the protein CASGNTEAFF.

Ten or more counts support this clonotype. The J gene is TRBJ1-5, the V gene TRBV12-3 or TRBV12-4; a possible D gene is TRBD1 (5 bases). V lost 4 bases to trimming and J lost 5 bases, with 15 bases between them. The CDR3 is made up of 15 amino acids. This CDR3 is CASSSLGQGHQPQHF. The CDR3 coding sequence is TGTGCCAGCAGTTCCCTGGGGCAGGGCCATCAGCCCCAGCATTTT.

This clonotype was detected ten times or more. V gene TRBV5-1 combines with J gene TRBJ2-2, with 7 bases matching TRBD1. Germline V lookup: CDR1 SGHRS, CDR2 YFSETQ. The CDR3 covers 16 residues. The V gene end was trimmed by 4 bases and the J gene end by 5 bases; junction bases not matched to a gene: 11. CDR3 coding DNA: TGCGCCAGCAGCAGGAACTCGGGACAGCGAACCGGGGAGCTGTTTTTT. Amino acids: CASSRNSGQRTGELFF.

This clonotype appeared many times. The chain uses TRBV4-3 and TRBJ2-7; D might be TRBD1 (5 bases). CDR3 length: 14 amino acids. Trimming cost V 1 base and J 4 bases, with 11 bases left between them. Germline assignment: CDR1 LGHNA and CDR2 YSLEER. The DNA of the CDR3 is TGCGCCAGCAGCCAAGGTACAAGGGGATACGAGCAGTACTTC. This translates into CASSQGTRGYEQYF.

This clonotype was picked up many times. V gene TRBV7-7 combines with J gene TRBJ1-1; D is uncertain. CDR1 and CDR2 from the germline V gene are SSHAT and FNYEAQ (reference sequence). The CDR3 covers 13 residues. V gave up 5 bases and J gave up 3 bases, with 10 bases separating them. CDR3 region: CASSRRPDTEAFF. The CDR3 bases are TGTGCCAGCAGCCGGCGACCTGACACTGAAGCTTTCTTT.

This clonotype was observed many times. This sequence joins TRBV7-9 and TRBJ1-1; 7 positions match TRBD1. The germline CDR1 and CDR2 sequences are SEHNR and FQNEAQ (reference sequence). The CDR3 length is 13 residues. J gave up 6 bases and V 4 bases, and 5 bases lay outside the gene matches. The CDR3 DNA follows: TGTGCCAGCAGCTCCAGGACAGGACCTGAAGCTTTCTTT. As protein: CASSSRTGPEAFF.

Comment on this clonotype: It may be a read error: a sequence one base away is much more abundant. CDR3 in amino acids: CASSQGSGELGSHLHF. In DNA form, the CDR3 reads TGTGCCAGCAGCCAAGGATCGGGCGAGTTGGGGTCACACCTCCACTTT. The chain recombines TRBV3-1 with TRBJ1-6; no clear D. In germline, CDR1 is LGHDT, CDR2 YNNKEL (reference sequence). The CDR3 loop spans 16 amino acids.

This clonotype appeared many times. The rearrangement joins TRBV7-2 to TRBJ1-2; D is undetermined. The ends were cut back, 2 bases at V and 4 bases at J, with 8 bases in the middle. Germline assignment: CDR1 SGHTA and CDR2 FQGNSA. This CDR3 has 13 residues. CDR3 sequence: CASSLSVSYGYTF. The CDR3 DNA reads TGTGCCAGCAGCTTATCTGTCAGCTATGGCTACACCTTC.

The sample holds many counts of this clonotype. The gene calls are TRBV3-1 and TRBJ1-1; no firm D call. The CDR3 extends over 13 amino acids. V was shortened by 4 bases and J by 5 bases, with 11 bases between the two germline ends. The germline V gene encodes CDR1 LGHDT and CDR2 YNNKEL (reference sequence). This CDR3 is CASSRGPGTEAFF. The CDR3 coding sequence is TGTGCCAGCAGCCGCGGACCTGGTACTGAAGCTTTCTTT. The full variable domain, rest sourced from reference TRBV3-1 and TRBJ1-1, is DTAVSQTPKYLVTQMGNDKSIKCEQNLGHDTMYWYKQDSKKFLKIMFSYNNKELIINETVPNRFSPKSPDKAHLNLHINSLELGDSAVYFCASSRGPGTEAFFGQGTRLTVV.

This clonotype was counted many times. This chain connects TRBV20-1 to TRBJ1-1; the match to TRBD1 covers 7 bases. The CDR3 loop spans 12 amino acids. J lost 4 bases, V lost 6 bases, and 5 bases had no gene match. Germline assignment: CDR1 DFQATT and CDR2 SNEGSKA (reference sequence). Written as DNA, the CDR3 is TGCAGTGCAGTACAGGGGACCACTGAAGCTTTCTTT. This encodes CSAVQGTTEAFF.

This clonotype was detected ten times or more. V is TRBV6-2 or TRBV6-3 and J is TRBJ1-6; TRBD1 aligns across 7 bases. Germline loops: CDR1 MNHEY, CDR2 SVGEGT. CDR3 length equals 15 residues. J lost 7 bases, V lost 7 bases, and 10 bases had no gene match. The CDR3 DNA follows: TGTGCCAGCAATCTCGACAGGGTCCGAAATTCACCCCTCCACTTT. Translation gives CASNLDRVRNSPLHF.

At least ten counts were recorded for this clonotype. The chain is built from TRBV7-8 and TRBJ2-4; 7 bases agree with TRBD1. The V and J ends lost 3 bases and 7 bases, in that order; junction bases with no gene match: 6. The length of the CDR3 is 14 residues. Germline V lookup: CDR1 SGHVS, CDR2 FQNEAQ. CDR3 in DNA: TGTGCCAGCAGCTTGAGAGACAGGGTGAACATTCAGTACTTC. Translation gives CASSLRDRVNIQYF.

This clonotype is classed as medium-sized. The chain couples TRBV27 to TRBJ1-5, with D possibly being TRBD1 (5 bases). CDR1 is MNHEY, CDR2 SMNVEV, per germline (reference sequence). V shed 3 bases and J shed 8 bases, with 11 bases lying between them. There are 13 residues in the CDR3. CDR3 DNA: TGTGCCAGCAGTTTGGGACCCTTAAAGCCCCAGCATTTT. Translated: CASSLGPLKPQHF.

This clonotype was picked up many times. The chain is built from TRBV4-1 and TRBJ2-4; 9 positions match TRBD2. The CDR3 extends over 18 amino acids. In germline, CDR1 is MGHRA, CDR2 YSYEKL. J was trimmed by 1 base and V by 1 base; bases with no gene match: 8. The DNA for the CDR3 is TGCGCCAGCAGCCAAGGATTGGCTAGCGGGGTCGCCAAAAACATTCAGTACTTC. Residues: CASSQGLASGVAKNIQYF.